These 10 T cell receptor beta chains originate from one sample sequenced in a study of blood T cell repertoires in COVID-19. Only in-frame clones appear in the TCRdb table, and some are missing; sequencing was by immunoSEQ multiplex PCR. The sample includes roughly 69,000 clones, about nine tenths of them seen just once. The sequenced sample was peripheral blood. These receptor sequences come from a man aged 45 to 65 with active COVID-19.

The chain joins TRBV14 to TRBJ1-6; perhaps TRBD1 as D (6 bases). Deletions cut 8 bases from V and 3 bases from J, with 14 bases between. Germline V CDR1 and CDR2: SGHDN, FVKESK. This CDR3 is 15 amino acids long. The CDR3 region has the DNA TGTGCCAGCTCTACAGGGAGTCTCTATAATTCACCCCTCCACTTT. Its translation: CASSTGSLYNSPLHF.

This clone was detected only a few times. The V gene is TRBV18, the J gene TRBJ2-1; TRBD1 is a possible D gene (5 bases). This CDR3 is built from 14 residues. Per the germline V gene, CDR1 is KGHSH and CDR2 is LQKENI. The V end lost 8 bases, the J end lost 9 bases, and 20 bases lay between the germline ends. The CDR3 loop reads CASGQGPGYGEQFF. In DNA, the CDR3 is TGTGCCAGCGGACAAGGCCCAGGATACGGTGAGCAGTTCTTC.

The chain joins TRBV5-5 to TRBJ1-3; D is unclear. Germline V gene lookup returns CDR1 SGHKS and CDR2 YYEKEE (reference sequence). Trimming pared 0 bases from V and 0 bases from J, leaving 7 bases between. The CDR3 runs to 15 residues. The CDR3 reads CASSLAGVSGNTIYF. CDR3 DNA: TGTGCCAGCAGCTTGGCCGGGGTCTCTGGAAACACCATATATTTT.

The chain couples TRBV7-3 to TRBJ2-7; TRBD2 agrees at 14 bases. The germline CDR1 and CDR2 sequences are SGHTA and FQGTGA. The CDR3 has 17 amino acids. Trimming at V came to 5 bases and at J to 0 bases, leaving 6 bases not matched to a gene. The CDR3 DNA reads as TGTGCCAGCAGCCCTGGGACTAGCGGGGGACCCTCCTACGAGCAGTACTTC. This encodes CASSPGTSGGPSYEQYF.

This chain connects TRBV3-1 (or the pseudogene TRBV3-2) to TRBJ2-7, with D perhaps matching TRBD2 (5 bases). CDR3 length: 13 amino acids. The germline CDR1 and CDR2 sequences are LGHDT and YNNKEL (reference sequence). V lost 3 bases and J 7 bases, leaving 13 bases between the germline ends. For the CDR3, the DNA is TGTGCCAGCAGCCACTTAGGGAGCCTGGAGCAGTACTTC. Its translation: CASSHLGSLEQYF.

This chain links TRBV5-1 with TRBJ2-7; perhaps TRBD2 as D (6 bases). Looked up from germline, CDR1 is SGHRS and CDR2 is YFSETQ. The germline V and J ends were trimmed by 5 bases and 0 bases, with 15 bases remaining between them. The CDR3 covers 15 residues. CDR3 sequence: CASRPISGSSYEQYF. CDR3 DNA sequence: TGCGCCAGCAGGCCCATCTCCGGGAGCTCCTACGAGCAGTACTTC. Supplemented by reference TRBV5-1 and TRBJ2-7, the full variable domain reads KAGVTQTPRYLIKTRGQQVTLSCSPISGHRSVSWYQQTPGQGLQFLFEYFSETQRNKGNFPGRFSGRQFSNSRSEMNVSTLELGDSALYLCASRPISGSSYEQYFGPGTRLTVT.

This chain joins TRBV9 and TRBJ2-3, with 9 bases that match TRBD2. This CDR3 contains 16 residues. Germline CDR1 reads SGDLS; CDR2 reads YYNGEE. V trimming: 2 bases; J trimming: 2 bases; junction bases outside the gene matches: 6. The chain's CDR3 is CASSVGTSSYTDTQYF. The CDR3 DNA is TGTGCCAGCAGCGTCGGGACTAGCAGCTACACAGATACGCAGTATTTT. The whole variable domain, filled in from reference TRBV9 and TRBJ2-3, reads DSGVTQTPKHLITATGQRVTLRCSPRSGDLSVYWYQQSLDQGLQFLIQYYNGEERAKGNILERFSAQQFPDLHSELNLSSLELGDSALYFCASSVGTSSYTDTQYFGPGTRLTVL.

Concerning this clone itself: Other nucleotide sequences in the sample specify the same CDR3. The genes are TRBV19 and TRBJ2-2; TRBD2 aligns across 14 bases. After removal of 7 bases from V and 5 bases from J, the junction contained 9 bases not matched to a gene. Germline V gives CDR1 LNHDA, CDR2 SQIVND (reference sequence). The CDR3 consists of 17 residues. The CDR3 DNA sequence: TGTGCCAGTAAAAGACTAGCGGGGGGGCCAAGGACCGGGGAGCTGTTTTTT. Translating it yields CASKRLAGGPRTGELFF.

CDR3 nucleotide sequence: TGTGCCAGCAGCTTGGTTCACGGGGGCTCCTACAATGAGCAGTTCTTC. Protein: CASSLVHGGSYNEQFF. The V and J genes are TRBV5-6 and TRBJ2-1; D is perhaps TRBD2 (6 bases). This CDR3 spans 16 amino acids. V was pared by 0 bases and J by 0 bases, with 10 bases between. Germline V gene lookup returns CDR1 SGHDT and CDR2 YYEEEE.

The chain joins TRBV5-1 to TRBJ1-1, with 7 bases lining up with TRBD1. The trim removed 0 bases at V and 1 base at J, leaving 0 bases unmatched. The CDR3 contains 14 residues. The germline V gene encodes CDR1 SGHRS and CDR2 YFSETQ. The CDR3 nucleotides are TGCGCCAGCAGCTTGGACAGGGGGAACACTGAAGCTTTCTTT. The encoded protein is CASSLDRGNTEAFF.